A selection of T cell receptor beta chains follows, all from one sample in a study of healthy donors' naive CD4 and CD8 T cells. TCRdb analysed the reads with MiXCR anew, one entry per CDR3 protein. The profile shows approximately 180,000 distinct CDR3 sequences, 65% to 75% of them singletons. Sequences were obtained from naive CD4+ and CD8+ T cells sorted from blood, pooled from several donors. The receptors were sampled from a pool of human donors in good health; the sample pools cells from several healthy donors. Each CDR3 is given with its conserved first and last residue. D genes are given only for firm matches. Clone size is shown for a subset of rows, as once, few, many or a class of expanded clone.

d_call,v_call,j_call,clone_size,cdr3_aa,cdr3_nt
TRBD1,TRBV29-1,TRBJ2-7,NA,CSVPGTGVLEQYF,TGCAGCGTCCCCGGGACAGGGGTTCTCGAGCAGTACTTC
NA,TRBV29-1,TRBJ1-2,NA,CSVEPRTSPYGYTF,TGCAGCGTTGAACCTCGGACCTCGCCCTATGGCTACACCTTC
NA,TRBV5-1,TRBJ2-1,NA,CASSLDRVQFF,TGCGCCAGCAGCTTGGACAGGGTGCAGTTCTTC
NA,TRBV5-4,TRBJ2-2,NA,CASSLVRTANTGELFF,TGTGCCAGCAGCTTGGTTCGGACCGCGAACACCGGGGAGCTGTTTTTT
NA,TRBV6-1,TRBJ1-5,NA,CASSTSGQPQHF,TGTGCCAGCAGTACCTCGGGGCAGCCCCAGCATTTT
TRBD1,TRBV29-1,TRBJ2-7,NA,CSVVGTGSYEQYF,TGCAGCGTTGTAGGGACAGGGTCCTACGAGCAGTACTTC
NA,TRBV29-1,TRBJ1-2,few,CSVAGVFYGYTF,TGCAGCGTTGCAGGGGTTTTCTATGGCTACACCTTC
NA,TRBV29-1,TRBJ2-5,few,CSVGLYSSLQETQYF,TGCAGCGTTGGACTGTACTCCAGTCTCCAAGAGACCCAGTACTTC
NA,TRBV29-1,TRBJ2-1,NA,CSVEIVRLENEQFF,TGCAGCGTTGAAATAGTACGGCTAGAGAATGAGCAGTTCTTC
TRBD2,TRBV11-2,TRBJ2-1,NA,CASSGEAGTSYNEQFF,TGTGCCAGCAGCGGAGAAGCGGGGACCTCCTACAATGAGCAGTTCTTC
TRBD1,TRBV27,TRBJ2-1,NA,CASNTDRGRYNEQFF,TGTGCCAGCAATACGGACAGGGGGCGTTACAATGAGCAGTTCTTC
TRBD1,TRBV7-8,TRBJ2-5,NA,CASSFSGGTGETQYF,TGTGCCAGCAGCTTTTCAGGGGGCACTGGAGAGACCCAGTACTTC
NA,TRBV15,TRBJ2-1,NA,CATSRDPPGSSSYNEQFF,TGTGCCACCAGCAGAGATCCTCCCGGGAGCAGCTCCTACAATGAGCAGTTCTTC
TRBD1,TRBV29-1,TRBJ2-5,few,CSVPTGGAGKTQYF,TGCAGCGTTCCGACAGGGGGCGCAGGAAAGACCCAGTACTTC
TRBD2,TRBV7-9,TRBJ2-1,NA,CASSPWTSGRLGRQGEQFF,TGTGCCAGCAGCCCGTGGACTAGCGGGAGGCTCGGCCGTCAAGGGGAGCAGTTCTTC
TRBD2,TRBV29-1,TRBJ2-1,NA,CSIRSGTYSYNEQFF,TGCAGCATACGTAGCGGGACATACTCCTACAATGAGCAGTTCTTC
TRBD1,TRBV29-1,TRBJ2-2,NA,CSVDDRANTGELFF,TGCAGCGTTGATGACAGGGCGAACACCGGGGAGCTGTTTTTT
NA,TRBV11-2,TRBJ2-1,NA,CASSSLLNEQFF,TGTGCCAGCAGCTCCCTGCTCAATGAGCAGTTCTTC
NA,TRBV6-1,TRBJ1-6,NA,CASNREGNSPLHF,TGTGCCAGCAATAGGGAGGGTAATTCACCCCTCCACTTT
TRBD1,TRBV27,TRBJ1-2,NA,CASSPPGQVYGYTF,TGTGCCAGCAGCCCACCGGGACAGGTTTATGGCTACACCTTC
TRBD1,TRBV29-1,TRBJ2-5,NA,CSGGGTGLWGTQYF,TGCAGCGGTGGAGGGACAGGGCTCTGGGGGACCCAGTACTTC
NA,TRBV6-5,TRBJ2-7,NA,CASRPLRDSLPYEQYF,TGTGCCAGCAGGCCTTTGCGGGACAGCTTACCCTACGAGCAGTACTTC
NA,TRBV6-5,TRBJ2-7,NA,CASGGSHYEQYF,TGTGCCAGTGGCGGCAGCCACTACGAGCAGTACTTC